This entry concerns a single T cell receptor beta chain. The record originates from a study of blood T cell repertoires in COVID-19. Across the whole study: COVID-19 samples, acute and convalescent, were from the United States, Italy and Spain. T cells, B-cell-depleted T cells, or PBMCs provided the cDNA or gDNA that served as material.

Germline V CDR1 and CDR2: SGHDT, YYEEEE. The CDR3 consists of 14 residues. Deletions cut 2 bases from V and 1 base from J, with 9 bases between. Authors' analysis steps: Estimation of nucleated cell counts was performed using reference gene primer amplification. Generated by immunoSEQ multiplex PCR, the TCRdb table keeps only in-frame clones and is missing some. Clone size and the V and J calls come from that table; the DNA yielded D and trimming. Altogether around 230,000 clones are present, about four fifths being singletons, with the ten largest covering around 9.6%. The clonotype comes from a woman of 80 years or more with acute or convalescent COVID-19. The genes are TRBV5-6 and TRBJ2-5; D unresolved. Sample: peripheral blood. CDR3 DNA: TGTGCCAGCAGCTTTGGCAGGATCCAAGAGACCCAGTACTTC. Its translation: CASSFGRIQETQYF.